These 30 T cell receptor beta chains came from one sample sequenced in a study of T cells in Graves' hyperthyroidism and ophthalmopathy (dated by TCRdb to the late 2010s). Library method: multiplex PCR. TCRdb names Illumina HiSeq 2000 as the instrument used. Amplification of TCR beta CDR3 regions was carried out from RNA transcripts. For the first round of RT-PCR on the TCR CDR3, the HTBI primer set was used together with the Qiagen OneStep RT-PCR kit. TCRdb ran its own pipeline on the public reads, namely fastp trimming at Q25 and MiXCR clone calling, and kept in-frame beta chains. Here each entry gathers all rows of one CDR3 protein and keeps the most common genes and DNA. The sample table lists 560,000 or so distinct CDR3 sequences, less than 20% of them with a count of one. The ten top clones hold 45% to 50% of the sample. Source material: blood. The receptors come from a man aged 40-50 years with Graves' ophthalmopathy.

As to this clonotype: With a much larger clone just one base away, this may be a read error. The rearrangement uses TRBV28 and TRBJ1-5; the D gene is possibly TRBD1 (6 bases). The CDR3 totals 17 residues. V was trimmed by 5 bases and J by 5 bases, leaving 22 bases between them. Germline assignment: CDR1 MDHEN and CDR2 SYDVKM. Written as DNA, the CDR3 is TGTGCCAGCAGTCCAGGGGTTTGGGACATGGGGCATCAGCCCCAGCATTTT. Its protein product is CASSPGVWDMGHQPQHF.

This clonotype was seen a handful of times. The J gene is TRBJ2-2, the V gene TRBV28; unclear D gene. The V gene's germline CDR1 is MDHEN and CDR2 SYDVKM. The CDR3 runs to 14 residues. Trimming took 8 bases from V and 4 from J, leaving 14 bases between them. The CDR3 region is CASYPGLSTGELFF. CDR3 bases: TGTGCCAGCTACCCTGGCCTGTCCACCGGGGAGCTGTTTTTT.

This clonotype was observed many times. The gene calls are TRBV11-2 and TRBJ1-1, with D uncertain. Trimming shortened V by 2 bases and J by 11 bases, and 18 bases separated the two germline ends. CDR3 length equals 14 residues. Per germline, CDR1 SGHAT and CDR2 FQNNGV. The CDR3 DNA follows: TGTGCCAGCAGCTTATCGACATCTCTCTCGCGGGCTTTCTTT. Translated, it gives CASSLSTSLSRAFF.

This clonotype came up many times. CDR3 loop: CATLGGIRQETQYF. Here the CDR3 DNA reads TGTGCCACCCTTGGGGGCATCCGTCAAGAGACCCAGTACTTC. The chain combines TRBV28 with TRBJ2-5; D is possibly TRBD1 (6 bases). Germline V gene lookup returns CDR1 MDHEN and CDR2 SYDVKM. The CDR3 spans 14 residues. The V gene lost 10 bases and the J gene lost 2 bases, with 17 bases spanning the gap.

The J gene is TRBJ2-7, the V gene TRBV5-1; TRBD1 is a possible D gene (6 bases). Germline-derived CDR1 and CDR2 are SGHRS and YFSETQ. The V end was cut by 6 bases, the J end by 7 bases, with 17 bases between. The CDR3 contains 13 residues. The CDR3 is CASTTGLSGEQYF. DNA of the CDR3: TGCGCCAGCACTACAGGGCTCAGTGGGGAGCAGTACTTC.

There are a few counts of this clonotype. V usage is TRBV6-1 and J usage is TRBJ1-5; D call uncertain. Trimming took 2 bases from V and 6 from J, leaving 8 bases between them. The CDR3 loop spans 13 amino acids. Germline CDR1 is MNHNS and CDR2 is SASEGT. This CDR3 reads CASSEFRLQPQHF. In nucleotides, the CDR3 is TGTGCCAGCAGTGAATTCAGGCTTCAGCCCCAGCATTTT.

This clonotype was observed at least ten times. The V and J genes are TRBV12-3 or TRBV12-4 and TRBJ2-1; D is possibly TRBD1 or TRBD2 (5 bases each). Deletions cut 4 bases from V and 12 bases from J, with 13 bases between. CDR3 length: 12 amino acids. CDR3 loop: CASSSNSGTQFF. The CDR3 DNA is TGTGCCAGCAGTTCCAACTCCGGGACGCAGTTCTTC.

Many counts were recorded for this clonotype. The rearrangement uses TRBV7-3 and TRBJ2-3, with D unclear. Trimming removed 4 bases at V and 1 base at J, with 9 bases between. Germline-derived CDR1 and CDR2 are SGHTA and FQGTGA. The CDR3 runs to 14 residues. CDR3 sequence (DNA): TGTGCCAGCAGCTCCACCTACGGCACAGATACGCAGTATTTT. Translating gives CASSSTYGTDTQYF. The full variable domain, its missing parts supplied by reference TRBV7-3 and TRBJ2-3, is GAGVSQTPSNKVTEKGKYVELRCDPISGHTALYWYRQSLGQGPEFLIYFQGTGAADDSGLPNDRFFAVRPEGSVSTLKIQRTERGDSAVYLCASSSTYGTDTQYFGPGTRLTVL.

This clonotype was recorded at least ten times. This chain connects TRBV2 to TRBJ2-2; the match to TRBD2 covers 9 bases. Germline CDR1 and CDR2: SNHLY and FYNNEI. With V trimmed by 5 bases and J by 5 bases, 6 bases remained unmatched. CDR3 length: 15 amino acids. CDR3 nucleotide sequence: TGTGCCAGCAGTTCTAGCGGGGTAGGGACCGGGGAGCTGTTTTTT. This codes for CASSSSGVGTGELFF. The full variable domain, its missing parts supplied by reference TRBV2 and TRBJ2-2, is EPEVTQTPSHQVTQMGQEVILRCVPISNHLYFYWYRQILGQKVEFLVSFYNNEISEKSEIFDDQFSVERPDGSNFTLKIRSTKLEDSAMYFCASSSSGVGTGELFFGEGSRLTVL.

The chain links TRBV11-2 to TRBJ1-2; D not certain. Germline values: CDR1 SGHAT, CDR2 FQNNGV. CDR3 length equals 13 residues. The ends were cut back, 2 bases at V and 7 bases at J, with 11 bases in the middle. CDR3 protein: CASSLFRDSGYTF. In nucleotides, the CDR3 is TGTGCCAGCAGCTTATTTAGGGATTCTGGCTACACCTTC.

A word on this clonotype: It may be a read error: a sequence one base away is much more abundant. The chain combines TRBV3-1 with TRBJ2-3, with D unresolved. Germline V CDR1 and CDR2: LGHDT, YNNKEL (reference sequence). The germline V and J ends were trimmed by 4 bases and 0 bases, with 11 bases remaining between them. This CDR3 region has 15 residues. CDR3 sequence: CASSPTITSTDTQYF. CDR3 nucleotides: TGTGCCAGCAGCCCGACCATTACTAGCACAGATACGCAGTATTTT.

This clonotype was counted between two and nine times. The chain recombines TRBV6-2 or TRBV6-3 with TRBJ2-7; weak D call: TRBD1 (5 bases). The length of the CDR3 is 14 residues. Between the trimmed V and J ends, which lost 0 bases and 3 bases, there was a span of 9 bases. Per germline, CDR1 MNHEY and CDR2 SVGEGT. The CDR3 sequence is CASSYSGRVYEQYF. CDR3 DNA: TGTGCCAGCAGTTACTCGGGCAGGGTCTACGAGCAGTACTTC.

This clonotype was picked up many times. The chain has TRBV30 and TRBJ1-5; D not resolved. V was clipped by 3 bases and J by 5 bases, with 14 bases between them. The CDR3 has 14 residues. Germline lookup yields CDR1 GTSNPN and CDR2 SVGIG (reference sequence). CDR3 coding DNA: TGTGCCTGGAGCCGGGGTAGTTCCTATCAGCCCCAGCATTTT. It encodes CAWSRGSSYQPQHF.

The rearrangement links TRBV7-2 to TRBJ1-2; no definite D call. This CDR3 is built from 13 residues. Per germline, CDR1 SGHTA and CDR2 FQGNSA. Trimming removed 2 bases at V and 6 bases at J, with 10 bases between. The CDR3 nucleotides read TGTGCCAGCAGCTTAAGGTCGAGAGATGGCTACACCTTC. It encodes CASSLRSRDGYTF.

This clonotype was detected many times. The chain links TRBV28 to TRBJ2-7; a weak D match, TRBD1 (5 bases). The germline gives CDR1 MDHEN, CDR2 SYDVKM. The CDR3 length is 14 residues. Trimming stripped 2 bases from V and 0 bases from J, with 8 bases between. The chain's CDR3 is CASSLTGPSYEQYF. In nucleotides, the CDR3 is TGTGCCAGCAGTTTAACAGGACCCTCCTACGAGCAGTACTTC.

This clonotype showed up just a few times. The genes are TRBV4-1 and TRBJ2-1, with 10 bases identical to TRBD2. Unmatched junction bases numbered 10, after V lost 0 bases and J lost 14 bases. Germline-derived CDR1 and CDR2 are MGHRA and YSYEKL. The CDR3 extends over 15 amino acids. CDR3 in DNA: TGCGCCAGCAGCCAAGAGGGACTAGCGAGTGGGTCTGAGTTCTTC. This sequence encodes CASSQEGLASGSEFF.

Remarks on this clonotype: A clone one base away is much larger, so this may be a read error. For the CDR3, the DNA is TGTGCCAACAGTTTCAGGATCCTCACTGAAGCTTTCTTT. Protein: CANSFRILTEAFF. The chain has TRBV28 and TRBJ1-1; D call uncertain. In germline, CDR1 is MDHEN, CDR2 SYDVKM. The CDR3 runs to 13 residues. Combining the CDR3 with reference TRBV28 and TRBJ1-1 gives the whole variable domain DVKVTQSSRYLVKRTGEKVFLECVQDMDHENMFWYRQDPGLGLRLIYFSYDVKMKEKGDIPEGYSVSREKKERFSLILESASTNQTSMYLCANSFRILTEAFFGQGTRLTVV.

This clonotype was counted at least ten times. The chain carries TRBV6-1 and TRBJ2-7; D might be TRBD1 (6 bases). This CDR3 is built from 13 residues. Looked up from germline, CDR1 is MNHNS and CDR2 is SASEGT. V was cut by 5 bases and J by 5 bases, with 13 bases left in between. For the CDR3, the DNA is TGTGCCAGCAGTTATGGGACATCCGACGAGCAGTACTTC. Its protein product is CASSYGTSDEQYF.

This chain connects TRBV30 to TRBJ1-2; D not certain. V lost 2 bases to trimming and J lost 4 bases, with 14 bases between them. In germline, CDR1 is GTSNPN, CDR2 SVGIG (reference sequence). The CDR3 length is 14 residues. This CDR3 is CAWSPGVRGYGYTF. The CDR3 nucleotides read TGTGCCTGGAGTCCTGGGGTTCGGGGCTATGGCTACACCTTC.

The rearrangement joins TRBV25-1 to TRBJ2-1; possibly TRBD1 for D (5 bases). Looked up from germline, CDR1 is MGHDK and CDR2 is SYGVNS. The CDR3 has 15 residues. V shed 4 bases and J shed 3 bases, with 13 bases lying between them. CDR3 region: CASSGQGIGYNEQFF. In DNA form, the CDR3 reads TGTGCCAGCAGTGGGCAGGGTATAGGCTACAATGAGCAGTTCTTC.

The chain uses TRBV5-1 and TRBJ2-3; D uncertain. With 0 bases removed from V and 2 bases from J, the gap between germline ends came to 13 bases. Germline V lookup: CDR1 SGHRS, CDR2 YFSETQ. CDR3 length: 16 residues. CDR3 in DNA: TGCGCCAGCAGCTTGGGGTCATACCATAACACAGATACGCAGTATTTT. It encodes CASSLGSYHNTDTQYF.

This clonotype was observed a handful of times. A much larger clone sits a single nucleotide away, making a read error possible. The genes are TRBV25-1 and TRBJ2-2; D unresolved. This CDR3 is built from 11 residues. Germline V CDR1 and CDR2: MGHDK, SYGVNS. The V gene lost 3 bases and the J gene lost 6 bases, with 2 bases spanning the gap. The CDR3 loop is CASSEPGELFF. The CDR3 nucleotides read TGTGCCAGCAGTGAGCCCGGGGAGCTGTTTTTT.

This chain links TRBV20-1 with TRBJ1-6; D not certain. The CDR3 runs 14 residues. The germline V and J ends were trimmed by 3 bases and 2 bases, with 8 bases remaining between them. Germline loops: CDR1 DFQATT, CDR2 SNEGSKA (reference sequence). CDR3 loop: CSARGLPYNSPLHF. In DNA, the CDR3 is TGCAGTGCTAGGGGGTTGCCCTATAATTCACCCCTCCACTTT.

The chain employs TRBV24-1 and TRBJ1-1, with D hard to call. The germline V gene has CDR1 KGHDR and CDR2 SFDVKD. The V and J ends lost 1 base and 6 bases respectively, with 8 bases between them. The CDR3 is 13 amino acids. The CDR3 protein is CATSDFTPAEAFF. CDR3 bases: TGTGCCACCAGTGATTTCACCCCCGCTGAAGCTTTCTTT.

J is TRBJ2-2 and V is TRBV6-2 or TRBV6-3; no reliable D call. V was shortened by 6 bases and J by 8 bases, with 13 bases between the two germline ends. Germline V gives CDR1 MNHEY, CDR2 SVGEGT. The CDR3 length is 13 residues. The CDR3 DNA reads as TGTGCCAGCAGCCCTGATCATGGGGGGGAGCTGTTTTTT. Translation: CASSPDHGGELFF.

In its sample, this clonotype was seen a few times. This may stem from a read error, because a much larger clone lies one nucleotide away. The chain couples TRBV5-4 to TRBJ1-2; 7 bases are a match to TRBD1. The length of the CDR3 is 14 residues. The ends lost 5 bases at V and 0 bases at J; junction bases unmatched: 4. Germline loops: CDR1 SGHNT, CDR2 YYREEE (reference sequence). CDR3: CASSFGQANYGYTF. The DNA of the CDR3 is TGTGCCAGCAGTTTCGGACAGGCTAACTATGGCTACACCTTC.

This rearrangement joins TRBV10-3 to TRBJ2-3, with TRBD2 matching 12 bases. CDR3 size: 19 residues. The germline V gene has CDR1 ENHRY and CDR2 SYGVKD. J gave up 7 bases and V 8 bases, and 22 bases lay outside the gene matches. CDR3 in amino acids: CAIFPEGTSGSIGIHTQYF. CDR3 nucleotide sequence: TGTGCCATCTTCCCGGAGGGGACTAGCGGGTCTATAGGAATACATACGCAGTATTTT.

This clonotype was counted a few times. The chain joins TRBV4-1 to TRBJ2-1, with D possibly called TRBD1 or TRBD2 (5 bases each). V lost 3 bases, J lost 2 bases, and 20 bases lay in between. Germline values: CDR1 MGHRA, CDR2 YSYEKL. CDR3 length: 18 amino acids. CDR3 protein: CASSQGPPGPSPYNEQFF. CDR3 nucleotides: TGCGCCAGCAGCCAGGGCCCTCCGGGACCCAGCCCCTACAATGAGCAGTTCTTC.

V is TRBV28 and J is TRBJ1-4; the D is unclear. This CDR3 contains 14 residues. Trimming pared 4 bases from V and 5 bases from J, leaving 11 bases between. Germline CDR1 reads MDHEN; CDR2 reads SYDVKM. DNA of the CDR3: TGTGCCAGCAGTTACGCGGATCTCAATGAAAAACTGTTTTTT. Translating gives CASSYADLNEKLFF.

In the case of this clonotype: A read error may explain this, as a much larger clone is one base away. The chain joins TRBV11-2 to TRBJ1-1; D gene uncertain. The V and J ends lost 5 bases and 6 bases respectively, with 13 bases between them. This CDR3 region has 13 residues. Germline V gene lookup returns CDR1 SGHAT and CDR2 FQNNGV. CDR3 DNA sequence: TGTGCCAGCAGCCCCGGGGAGGCCCCTGAAGCTTTCTTT. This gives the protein CASSPGEAPEAFF.